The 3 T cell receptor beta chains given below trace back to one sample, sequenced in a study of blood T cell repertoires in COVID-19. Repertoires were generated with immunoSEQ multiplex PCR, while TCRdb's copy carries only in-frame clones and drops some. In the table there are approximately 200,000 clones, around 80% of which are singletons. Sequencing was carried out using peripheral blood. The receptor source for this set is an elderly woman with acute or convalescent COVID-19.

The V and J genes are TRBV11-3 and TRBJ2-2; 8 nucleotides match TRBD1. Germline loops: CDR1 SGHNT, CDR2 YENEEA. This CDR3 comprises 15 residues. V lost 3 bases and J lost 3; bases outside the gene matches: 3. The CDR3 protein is CASSFQGADTGELFF. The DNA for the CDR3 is TGTGCCAGCAGCTTCCAGGGGGCGGACACCGGGGAGCTGTTTTTT.

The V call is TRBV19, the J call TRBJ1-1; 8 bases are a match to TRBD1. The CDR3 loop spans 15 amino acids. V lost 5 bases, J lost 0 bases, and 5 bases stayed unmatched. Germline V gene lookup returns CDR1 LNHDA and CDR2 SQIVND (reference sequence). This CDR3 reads CASSPWTGLNTEAFF. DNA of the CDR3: TGTGCCAGTAGTCCCTGGACAGGGCTGAACACTGAAGCTTTCTTT.

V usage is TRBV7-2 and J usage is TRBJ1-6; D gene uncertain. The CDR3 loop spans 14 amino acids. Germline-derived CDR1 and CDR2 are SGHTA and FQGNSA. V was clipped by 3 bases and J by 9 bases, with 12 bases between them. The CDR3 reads CASSFGQSSSPLHF. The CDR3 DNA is TGTGCCAGCAGCTTTGGGCAATCGAGTTCACCCCTCCACTTT.